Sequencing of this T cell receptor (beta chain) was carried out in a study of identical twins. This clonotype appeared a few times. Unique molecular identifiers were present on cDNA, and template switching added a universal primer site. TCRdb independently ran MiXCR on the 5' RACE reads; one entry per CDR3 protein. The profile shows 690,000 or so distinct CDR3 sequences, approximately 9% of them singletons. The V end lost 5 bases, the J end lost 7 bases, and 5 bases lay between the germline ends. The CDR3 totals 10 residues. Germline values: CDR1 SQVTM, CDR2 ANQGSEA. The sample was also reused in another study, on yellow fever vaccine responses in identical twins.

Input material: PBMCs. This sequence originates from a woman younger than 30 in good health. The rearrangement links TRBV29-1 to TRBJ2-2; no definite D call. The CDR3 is CSVYNGELFF. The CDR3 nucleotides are TGCAGCGTTTATAACGGGGAGCTGTTTTTT.